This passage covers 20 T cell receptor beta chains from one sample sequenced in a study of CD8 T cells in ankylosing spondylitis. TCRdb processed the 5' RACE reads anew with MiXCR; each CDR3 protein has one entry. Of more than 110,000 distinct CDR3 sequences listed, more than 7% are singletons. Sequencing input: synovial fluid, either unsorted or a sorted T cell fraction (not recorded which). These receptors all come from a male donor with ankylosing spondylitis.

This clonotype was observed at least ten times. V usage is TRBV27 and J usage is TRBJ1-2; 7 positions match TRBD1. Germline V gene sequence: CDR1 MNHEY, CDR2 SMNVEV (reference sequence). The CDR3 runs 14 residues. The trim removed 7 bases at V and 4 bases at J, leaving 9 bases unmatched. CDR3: CASTKGQEGYGYTF. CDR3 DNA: TGTGCCAGCACCAAAGGACAGGAGGGCTATGGCTACACCTTC.

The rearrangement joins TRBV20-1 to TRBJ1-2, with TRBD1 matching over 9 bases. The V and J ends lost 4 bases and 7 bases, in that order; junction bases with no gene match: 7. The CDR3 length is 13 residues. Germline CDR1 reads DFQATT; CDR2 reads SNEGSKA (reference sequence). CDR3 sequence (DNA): TGCAGTGCTACGGACAGGGGAGGGAGTGGCTACACCTTC. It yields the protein CSATDRGGSGYTF.

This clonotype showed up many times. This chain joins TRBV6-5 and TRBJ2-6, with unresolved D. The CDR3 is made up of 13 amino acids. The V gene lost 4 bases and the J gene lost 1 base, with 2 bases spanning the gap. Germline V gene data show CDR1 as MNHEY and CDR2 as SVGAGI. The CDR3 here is CASSSSGANVLTF. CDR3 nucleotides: TGTGCCAGCAGTTCTTCTGGGGCCAACGTCCTGACTTTC.

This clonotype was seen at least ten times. The CDR3 loop reads CSVIRDTGGPQHF. CDR3 in DNA: TGCAGCGTTATAAGGGACACGGGAGGGCCCCAGCATTTT. V is TRBV29-1 and J is TRBJ1-5, with a possible D match to TRBD1 (6 bases). CDR1 and CDR2 (germline): SQVTM, ANQGSEA. V was trimmed by 5 bases and J by 9 bases, leaving 17 bases between them. CDR3 length equals 13 residues.

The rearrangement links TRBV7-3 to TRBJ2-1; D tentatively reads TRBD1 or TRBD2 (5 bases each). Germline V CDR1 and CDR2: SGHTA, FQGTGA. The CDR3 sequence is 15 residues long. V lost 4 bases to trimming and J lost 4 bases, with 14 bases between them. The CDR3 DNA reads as TGTGCCAGCAGCTCCCTCGGGGCGTCGTACAATGAGCAGTTCTTC. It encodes CASSSLGASYNEQFF.

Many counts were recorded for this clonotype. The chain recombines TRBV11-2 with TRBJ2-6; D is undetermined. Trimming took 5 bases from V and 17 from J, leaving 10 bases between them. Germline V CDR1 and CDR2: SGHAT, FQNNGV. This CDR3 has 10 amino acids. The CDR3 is CASSRKHLTF. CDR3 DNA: TGTGCCAGCAGCCGAAAACATTTGACTTTC.

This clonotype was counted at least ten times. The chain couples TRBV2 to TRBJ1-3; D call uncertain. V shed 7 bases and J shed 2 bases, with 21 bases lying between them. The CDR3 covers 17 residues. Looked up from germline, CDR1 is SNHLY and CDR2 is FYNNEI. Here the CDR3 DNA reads TGTGCCAGCACCAACGCGGACGGTGGATTTACTGGAAACACCATATATTTT. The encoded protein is CASTNADGGFTGNTIYF.

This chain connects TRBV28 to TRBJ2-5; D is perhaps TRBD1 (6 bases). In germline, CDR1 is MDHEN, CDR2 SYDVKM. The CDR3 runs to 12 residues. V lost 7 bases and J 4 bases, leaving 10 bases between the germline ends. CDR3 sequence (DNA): TGTGCCAGCAATCAGGGGCCAGAGACCCAGTACTTC. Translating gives CASNQGPETQYF.

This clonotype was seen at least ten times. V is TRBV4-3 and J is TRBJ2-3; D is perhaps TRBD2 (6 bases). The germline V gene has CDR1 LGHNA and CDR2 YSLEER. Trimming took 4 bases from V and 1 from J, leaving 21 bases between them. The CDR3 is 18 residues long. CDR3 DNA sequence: TGCGCCAGCAGCCGGTCAGGAGGGTTCATCATGGGCACAGATACGCAGTATTTT. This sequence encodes CASSRSGGFIMGTDTQYF.

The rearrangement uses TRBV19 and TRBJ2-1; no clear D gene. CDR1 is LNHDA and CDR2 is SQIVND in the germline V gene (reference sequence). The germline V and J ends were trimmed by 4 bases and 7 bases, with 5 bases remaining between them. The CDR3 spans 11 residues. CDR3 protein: CASSNTNEQFF. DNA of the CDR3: TGTGCCAGTAGTAACACAAATGAGCAGTTCTTC.

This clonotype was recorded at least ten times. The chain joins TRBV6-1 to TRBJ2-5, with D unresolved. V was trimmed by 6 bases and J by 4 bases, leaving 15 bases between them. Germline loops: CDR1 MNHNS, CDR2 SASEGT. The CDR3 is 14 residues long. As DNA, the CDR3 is TGTGCCAGCAGCACCAGTGTGGTGGTAGAGACCCAGTACTTC. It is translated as CASSTSVVVETQYF.

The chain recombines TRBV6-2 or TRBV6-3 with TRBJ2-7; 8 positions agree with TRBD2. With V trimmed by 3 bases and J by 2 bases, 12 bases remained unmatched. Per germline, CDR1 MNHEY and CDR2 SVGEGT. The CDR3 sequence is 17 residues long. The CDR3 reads CASSYSPGTREAYEQYF. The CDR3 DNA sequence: TGTGCCAGCAGTTATTCCCCCGGGACTAGAGAAGCCTACGAGCAGTACTTC.

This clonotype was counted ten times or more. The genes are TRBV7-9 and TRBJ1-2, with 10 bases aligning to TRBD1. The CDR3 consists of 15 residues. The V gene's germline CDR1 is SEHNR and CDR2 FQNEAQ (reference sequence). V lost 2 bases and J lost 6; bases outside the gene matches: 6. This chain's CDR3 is CASSLKGTGEHGYTF. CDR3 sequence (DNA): TGTGCCAGCAGCTTAAAGGGGACAGGGGAACATGGCTACACCTTC. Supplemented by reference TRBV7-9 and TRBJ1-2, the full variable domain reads DTGVSQNPRHKITKRGQNVTFRCDPISEHNRLYWYRQTLGQGPEFLTYFQNEAQLEKSRLLSDRFSAERPKGSFSTLEIQRTEQGDSAMYLCASSLKGTGEHGYTFGSGTRLTVV.

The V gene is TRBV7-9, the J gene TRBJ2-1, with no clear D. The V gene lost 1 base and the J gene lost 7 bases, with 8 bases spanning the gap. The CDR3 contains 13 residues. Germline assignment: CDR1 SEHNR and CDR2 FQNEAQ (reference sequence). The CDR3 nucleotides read TGTGCCAGCAGCTTAGGCCGGGTGAATGAGCAGTTCTTC. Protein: CASSLGRVNEQFF.

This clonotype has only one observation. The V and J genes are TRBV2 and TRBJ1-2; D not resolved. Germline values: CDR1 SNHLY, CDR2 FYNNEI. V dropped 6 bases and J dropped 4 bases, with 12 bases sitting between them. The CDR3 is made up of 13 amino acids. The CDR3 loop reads CASRYEVGYGYTF. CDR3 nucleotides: TGTGCCAGCAGATATGAGGTTGGCTATGGCTACACCTTC.

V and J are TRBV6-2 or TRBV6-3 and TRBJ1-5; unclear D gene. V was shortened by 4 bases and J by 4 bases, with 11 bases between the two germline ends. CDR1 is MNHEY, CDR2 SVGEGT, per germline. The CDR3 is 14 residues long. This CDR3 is CASSSIDNNQPQHF. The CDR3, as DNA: TGTGCCAGCAGTTCGATAGACAATAATCAGCCCCAGCATTTT.

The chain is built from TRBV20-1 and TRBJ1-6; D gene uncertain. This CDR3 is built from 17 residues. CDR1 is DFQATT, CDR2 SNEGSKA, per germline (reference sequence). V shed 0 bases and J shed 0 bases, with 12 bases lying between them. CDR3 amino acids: CSARDKADSSYNSPLHF. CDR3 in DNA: TGCAGTGCTAGAGATAAGGCAGATAGCTCCTATAATTCACCCCTCCACTTT.

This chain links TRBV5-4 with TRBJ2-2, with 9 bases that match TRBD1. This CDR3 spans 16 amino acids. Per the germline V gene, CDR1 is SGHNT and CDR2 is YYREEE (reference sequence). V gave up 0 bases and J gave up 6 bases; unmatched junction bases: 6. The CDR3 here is CASSLAPGQGSGELFF. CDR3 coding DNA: TGTGCCAGCAGCTTGGCCCCGGGACAGGGTTCCGGGGAGCTGTTTTTT.

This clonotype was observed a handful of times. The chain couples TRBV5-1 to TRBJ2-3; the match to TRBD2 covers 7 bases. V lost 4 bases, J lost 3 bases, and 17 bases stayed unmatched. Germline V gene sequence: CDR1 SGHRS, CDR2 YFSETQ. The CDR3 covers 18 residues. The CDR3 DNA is TGCGCCAGCAGCGAGGCCCCTAGCGGAGGGAGAAGGACAGATACGCAGTATTTT. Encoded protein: CASSEAPSGGRRTDTQYF.

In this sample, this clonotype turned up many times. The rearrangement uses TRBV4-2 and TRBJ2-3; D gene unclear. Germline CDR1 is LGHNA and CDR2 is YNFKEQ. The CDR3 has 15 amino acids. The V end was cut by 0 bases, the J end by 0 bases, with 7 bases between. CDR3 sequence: CASSQDQRSTDTQYF. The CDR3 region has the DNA TGTGCCAGCAGCCAAGACCAACGGAGCACAGATACGCAGTATTTT.